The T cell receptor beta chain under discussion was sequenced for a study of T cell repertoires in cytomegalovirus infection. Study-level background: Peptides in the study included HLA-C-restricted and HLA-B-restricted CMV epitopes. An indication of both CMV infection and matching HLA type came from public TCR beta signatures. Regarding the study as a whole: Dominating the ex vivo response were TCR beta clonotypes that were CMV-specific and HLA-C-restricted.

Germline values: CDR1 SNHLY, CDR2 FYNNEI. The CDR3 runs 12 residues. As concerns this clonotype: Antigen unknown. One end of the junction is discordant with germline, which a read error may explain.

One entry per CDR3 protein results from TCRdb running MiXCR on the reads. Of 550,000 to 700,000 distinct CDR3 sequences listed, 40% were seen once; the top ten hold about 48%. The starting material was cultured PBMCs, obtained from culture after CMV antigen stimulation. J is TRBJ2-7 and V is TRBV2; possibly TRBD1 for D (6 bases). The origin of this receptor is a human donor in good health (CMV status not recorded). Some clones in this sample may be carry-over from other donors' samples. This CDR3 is CASTPQGVELYF. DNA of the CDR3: TGTGCCAGCACCCCACAGGGCGTCGAGCTGTACTTC.